Listed below are T cell receptor beta chains from one sample, sequenced in a study of CD4 T cells in relation to SARS-CoV-2 and coronaviruses. No antigen has been identified for these receptors. Measured with immunoSEQ multiplex PCR; TCRdb has only the in-frame clones, and not every one. The sample has around 20,000 clones, 66% seen once; the top ten hold roughly 11%. The source material was CD4+ T cells from PBMCs, cultured in vitro. The receptors originated from a human donor in good health. Each CDR3 is given with its conserved first and last residue. D genes are given only for firm matches. Some rows have no size entry. The others give once, few or many, or a class for an expanded clone.

TRBJ2-5 | . | TRBV5-1 | TRBD1 | TGCGCCAGCAGCTCACAGGGGGAAGAGACCCAGTACTTC | CASSSQGEETQYF
TRBJ1-3 | . | TRBV5-5 | . | TGTGCCAGCAGCGACAGCAAGACCTCTGGAAACACCATATATTTT | CASSDSKTSGNTIYF
TRBJ1-4 | . | TRBV10-3 | . | TGTGCCATCAGCCGGACAGACCGGAATGAAAAACTGTTTTTT | CAISRTDRNEKLFF
TRBJ2-7 | . | TRBV11-3 | . | TGTGCCAGCAGCCACGGGGGCTCCTACGAGCAGTACTTC | CASSHGGSYEQYF
TRBJ1-3 | . | TRBV4-3 | . | TGCGCCAGCAGCCAAGAACGGGCAAACACCATATATTTT | CASSQERANTIYF
TRBJ1-1 | . | TRBV7-9 | . | TGTGCCAGCAGGAACAGGGACGCGAGAACCAACACTGAAGCTTTCTTT | CASRNRDARTNTEAFF
TRBJ1-1 | . | TRBV12-3/TRBV12-4 | . | TGTGCCAGCAGTTTCATGGGGCGGGGGGAAGCTTTCTTT | CASSFMGRGEAFF
TRBJ1-5 | . | TRBV2 | TRBD1 | TGTGCCACTCGCCAGGGGGCCCAGCCCCAGCATTTT | CATRQGAQPQHF
TRBJ2-4 | . | TRBV6-5 | . | TGTGCCAGCAGTTACTCGACTAGTGGCATTCAGTACTTC | CASSYSTSGIQYF
TRBJ1-3 | few | TRBV19 | . | TGTGCCAGTAGGGGGGCCATCTCTGGAAACACCATATATTTT | CASRGAISGNTIYF
TRBJ2-5 | . | TRBV6-2/TRBV6-3 | TRBD2 | TGTGCCAGCAGTTACGAGTTACTAGCGGGGGGCACCCAAGAGACCCAGTACTTC | CASSYELLAGGTQETQYF
TRBJ2-1 | . | TRBV21-1 | . | TGTGCCAGCAGCAAAATTCCTCTCGCGGGACTAGCGATTGAGCAGTTCTTC | CASSKIPLAGLAIEQFF
TRBJ2-1 | once | TRBV25-1 | . | TGTGCCAGCAGTGAATATGGTGCTTCTGTGTTCTTCTACAATGAGCAGTTCTTC | CASSEYGASVFFYNEQFF
TRBJ2-6 | . | TRBV3-1/TRBV3-2 | TRBD2 | TGTGCCAGCAGCCAACTAGCGGGGGCCATCTCTGGGGCCAACGTCCTGACTTTC | CASSQLAGAISGANVLTF
TRBJ2-6 | . | TRBV4-1 | TRBD2 | TGCGCCAGCAGCCAACCGGCGGCGGGACTAGCGGGAGTACACTCTGGGGCCAACGTCCTGACTTTC | CASSQPAAGLAGVHSGANVLTF
TRBJ1-6 | . | TRBV28 | . | TGTGCCAGCAGTTTAGTTAATTCACCCCTCCACTTT | CASSLVNSPLHF
TRBJ2-1 | . | TRBV11-3 | . | TGTGCCAGCAGCGAAAGGGACAATGAGCAGTTCTTC | CASSERDNEQFF
TRBJ2-7 | . | TRBV4-2 | . | TGTGCCAGCAGACACGGGCGTCGTGGGGGCGAGCAGTACTTC | CASRHGRRGGEQYF
TRBJ1-3 | . | TRBV5-4 | . | TGTGCCAGCAGCTTAGGGCGCTCTGGAAACACCATATATTTT | CASSLGRSGNTIYF
TRBJ1-4 | . | TRBV6-5 | TRBD1 | TGTGCCAGCAGTTACTCGGGGACAGGTGAAAATGAAAAACTGTTTTTT | CASSYSGTGENEKLFF
TRBJ1-4 | few | TRBV7-9 | . | TGTGCCAGCAGCATAGGACATTCAACTAATGAAAAACTGTTTTTT | CASSIGHSTNEKLFF
TRBJ2-3 | . | TRBV9 | . | TGTGCCAGCAGCGTAGACAGCACAGATACGCAGTATTTT | CASSVDSTDTQYF
TRBJ2-5 | . | TRBV7-9 | . | TGTGCCAGCAGCTTAGGGGGTACGACCCAGTACTTC | CASSLGGTTQYF